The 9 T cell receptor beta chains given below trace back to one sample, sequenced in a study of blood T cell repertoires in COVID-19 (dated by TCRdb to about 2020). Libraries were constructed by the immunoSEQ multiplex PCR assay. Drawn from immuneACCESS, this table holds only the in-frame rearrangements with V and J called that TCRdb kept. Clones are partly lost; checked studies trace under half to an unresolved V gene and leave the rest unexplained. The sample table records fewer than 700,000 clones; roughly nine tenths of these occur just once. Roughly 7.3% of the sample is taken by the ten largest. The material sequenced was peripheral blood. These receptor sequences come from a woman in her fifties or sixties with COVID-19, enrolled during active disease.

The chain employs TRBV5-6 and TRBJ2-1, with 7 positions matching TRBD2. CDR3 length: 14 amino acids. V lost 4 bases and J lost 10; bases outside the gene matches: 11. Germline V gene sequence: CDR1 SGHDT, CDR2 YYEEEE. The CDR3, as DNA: TGTGCCAGCAGCCGAACTCTGGGGGGGTCCGAGCAGTTCTTC. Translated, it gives CASSRTLGGSEQFF.

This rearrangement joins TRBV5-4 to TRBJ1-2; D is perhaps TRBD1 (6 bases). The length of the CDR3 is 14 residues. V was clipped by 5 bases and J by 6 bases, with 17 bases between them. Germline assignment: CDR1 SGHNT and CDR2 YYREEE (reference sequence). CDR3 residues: CASSRDTRADGYTF. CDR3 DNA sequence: TGTGCCAGCAGTCGGGACACGAGGGCTGATGGCTACACCTTC.

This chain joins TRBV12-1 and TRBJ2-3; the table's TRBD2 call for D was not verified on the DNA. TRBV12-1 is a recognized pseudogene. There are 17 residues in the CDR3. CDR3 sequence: CASSFALALSATDTQYF. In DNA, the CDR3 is TGTGCCAGCAGCTTTGCCCTCGCACTAAGCGCGACAGATACGCAGTATTTT.

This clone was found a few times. CDR3: CASGPFREGSNQPQHF. The CDR3 bases are TGTGCCAGCGGGCCGTTCAGGGAAGGAAGCAATCAGCCCCAGCATTTT. This chain joins TRBV28 and TRBJ1-5; D possibly corresponds to TRBD1 (5 bases). The germline V and J ends were trimmed by 8 bases and 1 base, with 18 bases remaining between them. The CDR3 is 16 amino acids. Germline V CDR1 and CDR2: MDHEN, SYDVKM. The full variable domain, with the rest looked up from reference TRBV28 and TRBJ1-5, is DVKVTQSSRYLVKRTGEKVFLECVQDMDHENMFWYRQDPGLGLRLIYFSYDVKMKEKGDIPEGYSVSREKKERFSLILESASTNQTSMYLCASGPFREGSNQPQHFGDGTRLSIL.

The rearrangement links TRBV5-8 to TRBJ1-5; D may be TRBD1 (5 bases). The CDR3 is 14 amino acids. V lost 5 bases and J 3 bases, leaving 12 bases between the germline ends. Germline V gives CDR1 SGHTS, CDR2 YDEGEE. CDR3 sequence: CASSRRQTNQPQHF. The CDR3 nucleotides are TGTGCCAGCAGTCGGAGACAGACCAATCAGCCCCAGCATTTT. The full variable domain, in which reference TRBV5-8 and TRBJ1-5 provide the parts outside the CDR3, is EAGVTQSPTHLIKTRGQQATLRCSPISGHTSVYWYQQALGLGLQFLLWYDEGEERNRGNFPPRFSGRQFPNYSSELNVNALELEDSALYLCASSRRQTNQPQHFGDGTRLSIL.

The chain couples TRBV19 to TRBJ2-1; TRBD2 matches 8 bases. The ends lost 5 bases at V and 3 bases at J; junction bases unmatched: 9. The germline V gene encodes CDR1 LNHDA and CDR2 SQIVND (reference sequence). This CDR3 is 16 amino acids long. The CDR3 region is CASSFPAGGNYNEQFF. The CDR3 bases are TGTGCCAGTAGTTTTCCCGCGGGGGGTAACTACAATGAGCAGTTCTTC.

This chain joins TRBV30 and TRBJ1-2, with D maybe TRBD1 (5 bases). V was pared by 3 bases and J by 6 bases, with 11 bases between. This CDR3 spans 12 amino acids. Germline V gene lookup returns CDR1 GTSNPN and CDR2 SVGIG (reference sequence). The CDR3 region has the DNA TGTGCCTGGAGCGGGGGGAAAGATGGCTACACCTTC. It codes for CAWSGGKDGYTF.

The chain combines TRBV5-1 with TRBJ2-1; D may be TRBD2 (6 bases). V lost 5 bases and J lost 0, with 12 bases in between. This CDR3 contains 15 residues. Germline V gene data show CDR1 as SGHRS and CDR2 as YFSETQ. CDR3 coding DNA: TGCGCCAGCAGTCAATCGGGAGACTCCTACAATGAGCAGTTCTTC. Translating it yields CASSQSGDSYNEQFF.

The CDR3 loop is CASSYSWPGKSPLHF. The CDR3 region has the DNA TGTGCCAGCAGTTACTCGTGGCCGGGAAAATCACCCCTCCACTTT. V gene TRBV6-2 or TRBV6-3 combines with J gene TRBJ1-6, with D uncertain. The CDR3 loop spans 15 amino acids. From germline, CDR1 is MNHEY and CDR2 SVGEGT. Deletions cut 0 bases from V and 10 bases from J, with 13 bases between.